Here is one T cell receptor beta chain with its context. The protocol was immunoSEQ multiplex PCR, while the TCRdb copy is restricted to in-frame clones and leaves out a portion. The repertoire holds over 250,000 clones, roughly 87% seen once, with 0.75% to 1% in the top ten. Participants' own reports of clinical history determined their cohort assignment. All recovered Cohort 3 donors got two negative PCRs, got clearance, or saw symptom resolution. This sample was included in a study of blood T cell repertoires in COVID-19. In the study overall: Samples representing acute and convalescent COVID-19 were sourced from the United States, Italy and Spain. In each case, the material was cDNA or gDNA derived from T cells, B-cell-depleted T cells, or PBMCs.

The CDR3 is 18 residues long. With V trimmed by 0 bases and J by 6 bases, 9 bases remained unmatched. CDR1 is LGHDT, CDR2 YNNKEL, per germline (reference sequence). Material: PBMCs or T cells enriched from blood (not recorded which). The V gene is TRBV3-1 (or the pseudogene TRBV3-2), the J gene TRBJ2-2; 11 bases fit TRBD2. This sequence was found in a woman in her 30s who had recovered from COVID-19. The CDR3 region has the DNA TGTGCCAGCAGCCAAGATGACCTCCTAGCGGGGGGCCCCGGGGAGCTGTTTTTT. It is translated as CASSQDDLLAGGPGELFF.